The clone carrying this T cell receptor (beta chain) was detected a few times. Its cognate antigen is unknown. Study outcomes and limitations: Tumor memory CD4+ T cell TCR gene usage was found to cluster with blood and lymph node memory CD4+ cells and with lymph node naive CD4+ cells. Tumor Tregs overlapped most with tumor, then blood, naive CD4+ cells.

TCRdb itself ran the 5' RACE reads through MiXCR, one entry per CDR3 protein. The sample includes approximately 57,000 distinct CDR3 sequences, less than 25% of them seen just once. Treg sorting used a CD4+CD25+CD127-/low gate. The germline CDR1 and CDR2 sequences are SEHNR and FQNEAQ (reference sequence). The V segment lost 4 bases and the J segment 3 bases; nucleotides outside the gene matches: 4. The CDR3 consists of 14 residues. Sequencing was performed on tumor-infiltrating Tregs sorted from the breast tumor. The TCR sequence derives from a female donor with breast cancer. The genes are TRBV7-9 and TRBJ1-2; the match to TRBD1 covers 8 bases. This CDR3 is CASSSTGGDYGYTF. CDR3 nucleotide sequence: TGTGCCAGCAGCTCCACAGGGGGGGACTATGGCTACACCTTC. The whole variable domain, filled in from reference TRBV7-9 and TRBJ1-2, reads DTGVSQNPRHKITKRGQNVTFRCDPISEHNRLYWYRQTLGQGPEFLTYFQNEAQLEKSRLLSDRFSAERPKGSFSTLEIQRTEQGDSAMYLCASSSTGGDYGYTFGSGTRLTVV.